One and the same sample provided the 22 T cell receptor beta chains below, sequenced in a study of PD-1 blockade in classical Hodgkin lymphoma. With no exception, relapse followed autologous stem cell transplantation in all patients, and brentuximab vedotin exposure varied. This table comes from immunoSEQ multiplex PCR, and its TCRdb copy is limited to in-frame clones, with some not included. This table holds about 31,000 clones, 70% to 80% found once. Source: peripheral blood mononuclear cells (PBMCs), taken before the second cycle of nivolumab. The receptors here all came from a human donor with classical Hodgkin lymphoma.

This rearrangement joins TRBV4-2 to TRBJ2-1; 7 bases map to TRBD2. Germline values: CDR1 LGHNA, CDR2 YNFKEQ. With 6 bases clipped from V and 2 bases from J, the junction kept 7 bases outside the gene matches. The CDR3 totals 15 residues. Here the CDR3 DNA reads TGTGCCAGCAGTATATTAGCGGGCACCTACAATGAGCAGTTCTTC. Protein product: CASSILAGTYNEQFF.

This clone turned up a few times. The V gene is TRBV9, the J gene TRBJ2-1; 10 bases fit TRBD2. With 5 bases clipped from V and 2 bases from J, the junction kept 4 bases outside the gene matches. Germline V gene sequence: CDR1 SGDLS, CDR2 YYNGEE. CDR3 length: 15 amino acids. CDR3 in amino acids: CASSLGLATYNEQFF. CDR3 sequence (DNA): TGTGCCAGCAGTTTGGGACTAGCGACCTACAATGAGCAGTTCTTC.

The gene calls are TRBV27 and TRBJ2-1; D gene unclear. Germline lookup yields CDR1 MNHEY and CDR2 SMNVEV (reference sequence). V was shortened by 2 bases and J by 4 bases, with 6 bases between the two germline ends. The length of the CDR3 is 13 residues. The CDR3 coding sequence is TGTGCCAGCAGTTTAGGGCATTACAATGAGCAGTTCTTC. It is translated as CASSLGHYNEQFF.

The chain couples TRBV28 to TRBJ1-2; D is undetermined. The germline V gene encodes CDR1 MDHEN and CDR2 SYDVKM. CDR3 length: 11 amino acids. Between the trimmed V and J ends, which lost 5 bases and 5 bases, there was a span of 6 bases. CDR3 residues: CASSQGYGYTF. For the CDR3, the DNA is TGTGCCAGCAGTCAAGGGTATGGCTACACCTTC.

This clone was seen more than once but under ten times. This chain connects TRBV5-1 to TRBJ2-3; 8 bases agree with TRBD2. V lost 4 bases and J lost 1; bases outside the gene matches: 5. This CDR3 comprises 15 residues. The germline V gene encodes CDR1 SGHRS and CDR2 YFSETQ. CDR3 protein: CASSIAGPGTDTQYF. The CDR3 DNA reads TGCGCCAGCAGCATAGCGGGACCAGGCACAGATACGCAGTATTTT.

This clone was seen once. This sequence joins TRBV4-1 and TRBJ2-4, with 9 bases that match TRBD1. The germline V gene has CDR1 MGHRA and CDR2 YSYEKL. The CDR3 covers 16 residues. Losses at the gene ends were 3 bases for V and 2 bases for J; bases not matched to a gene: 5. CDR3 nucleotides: TGCGCCAGCAGCCAGGGGACAGGGAGGTCCAAAAACATTCAGTACTTC. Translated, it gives CASSQGTGRSKNIQYF.

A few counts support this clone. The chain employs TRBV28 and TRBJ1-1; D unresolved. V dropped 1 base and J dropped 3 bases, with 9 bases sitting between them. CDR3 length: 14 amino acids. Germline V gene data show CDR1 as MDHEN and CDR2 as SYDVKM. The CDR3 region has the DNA TGTGCCAGCAGTTTATTGGGTGAGGACACTGAAGCTTTCTTT. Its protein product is CASSLLGEDTEAFF. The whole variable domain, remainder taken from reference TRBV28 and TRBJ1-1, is DVKVTQSSRYLVKRTGEKVFLECVQDMDHENMFWYRQDPGLGLRLIYFSYDVKMKEKGDIPEGYSVSREKKERFSLILESASTNQTSMYLCASSLLGEDTEAFFGQGTRLTVV.

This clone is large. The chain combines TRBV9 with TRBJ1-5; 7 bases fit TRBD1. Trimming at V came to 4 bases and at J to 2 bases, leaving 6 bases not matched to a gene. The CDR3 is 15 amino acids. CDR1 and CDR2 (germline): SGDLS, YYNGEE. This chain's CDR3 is CASSHSGTGNQPQHF. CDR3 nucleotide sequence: TGTGCCAGCAGCCACTCGGGGACAGGCAATCAGCCCCAGCATTTT. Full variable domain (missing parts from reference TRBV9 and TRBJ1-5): DSGVTQTPKHLITATGQRVTLRCSPRSGDLSVYWYQQSLDQGLQFLIQYYNGEERAKGNILERFSAQQFPDLHSELNLSSLELGDSALYFCASSHSGTGNQPQHFGDGTRLSIL.

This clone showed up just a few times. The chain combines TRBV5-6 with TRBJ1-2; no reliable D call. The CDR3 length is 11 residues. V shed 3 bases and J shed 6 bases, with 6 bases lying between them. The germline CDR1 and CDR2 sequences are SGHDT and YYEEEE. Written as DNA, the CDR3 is TGTGCCAGCAGCTACTCTAATGGCTACACCTTC. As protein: CASSYSNGYTF.

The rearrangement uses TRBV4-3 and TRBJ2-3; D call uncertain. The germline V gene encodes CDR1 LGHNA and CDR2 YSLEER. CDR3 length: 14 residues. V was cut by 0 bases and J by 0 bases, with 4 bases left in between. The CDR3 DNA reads TGCGCCAGCAGCCAAGAGGGTAGCACAGATACGCAGTATTTT. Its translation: CASSQEGSTDTQYF.

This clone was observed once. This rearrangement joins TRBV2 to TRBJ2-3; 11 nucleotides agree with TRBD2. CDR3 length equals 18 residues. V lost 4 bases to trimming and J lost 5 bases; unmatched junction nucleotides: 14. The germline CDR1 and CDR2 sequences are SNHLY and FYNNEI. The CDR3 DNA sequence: TGTGCCAGCAGTGTTTTATTTGGGTTAGCGGGGGGGCAAGATACGCAGTATTTT. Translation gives CASSVLFGLAGGQDTQYF.

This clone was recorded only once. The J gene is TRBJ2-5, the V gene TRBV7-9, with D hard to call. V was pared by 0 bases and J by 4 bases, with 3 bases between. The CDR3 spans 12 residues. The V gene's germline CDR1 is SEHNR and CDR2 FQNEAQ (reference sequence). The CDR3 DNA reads TGTGCCAGCAGCTTAGCGCGAGAGACCCAGTACTTC. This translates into CASSLARETQYF.

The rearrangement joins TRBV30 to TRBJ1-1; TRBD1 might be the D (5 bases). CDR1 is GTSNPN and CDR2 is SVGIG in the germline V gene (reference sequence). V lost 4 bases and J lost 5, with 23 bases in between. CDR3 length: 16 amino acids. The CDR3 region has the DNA TGTGCCTGGAACGCTAAGTATGGGACTTCGGGGACTGAAGCTTTCTTT. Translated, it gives CAWNAKYGTSGTEAFF.

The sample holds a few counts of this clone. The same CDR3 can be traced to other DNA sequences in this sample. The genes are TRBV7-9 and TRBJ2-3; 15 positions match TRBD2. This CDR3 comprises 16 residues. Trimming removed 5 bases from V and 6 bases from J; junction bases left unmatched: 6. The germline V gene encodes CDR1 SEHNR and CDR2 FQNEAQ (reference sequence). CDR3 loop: CASSPGLAGGADTQYF. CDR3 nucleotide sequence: TGTGCCAGCAGCCCTGGACTAGCGGGGGGGGCCGATACGCAGTATTTT.

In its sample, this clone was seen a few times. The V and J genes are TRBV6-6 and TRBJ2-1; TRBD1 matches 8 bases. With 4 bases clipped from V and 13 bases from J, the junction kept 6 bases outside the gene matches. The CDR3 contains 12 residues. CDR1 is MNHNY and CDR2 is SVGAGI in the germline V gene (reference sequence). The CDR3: CASSSTGDFQFF. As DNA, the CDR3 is TGTGCCAGCAGTTCGACAGGGGACTTTCAGTTCTTC.

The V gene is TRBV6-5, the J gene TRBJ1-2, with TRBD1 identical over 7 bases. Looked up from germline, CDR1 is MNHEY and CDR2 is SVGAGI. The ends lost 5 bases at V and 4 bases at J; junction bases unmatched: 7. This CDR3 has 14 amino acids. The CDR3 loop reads CASSPGQAIYGYTF. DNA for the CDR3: TGTGCCAGCAGTCCCGGACAGGCCATCTATGGCTACACCTTC.

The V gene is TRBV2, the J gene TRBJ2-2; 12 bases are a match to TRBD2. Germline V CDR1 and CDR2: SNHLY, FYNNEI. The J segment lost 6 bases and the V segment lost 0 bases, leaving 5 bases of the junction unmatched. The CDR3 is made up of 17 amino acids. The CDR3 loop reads CASSEAPSGGASGELFF. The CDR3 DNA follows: TGTGCCAGCAGTGAAGCCCCTAGCGGGGGGGCATCCGGGGAGCTGTTTTTT.

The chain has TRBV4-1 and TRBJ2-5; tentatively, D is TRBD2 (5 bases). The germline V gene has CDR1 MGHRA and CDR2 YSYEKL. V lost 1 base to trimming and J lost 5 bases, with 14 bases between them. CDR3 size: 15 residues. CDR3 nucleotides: TGCGCCAGCAGCCAAGTCCCGGGATCTGGCGAGACCCAGTACTTC. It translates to CASSQVPGSGETQYF.

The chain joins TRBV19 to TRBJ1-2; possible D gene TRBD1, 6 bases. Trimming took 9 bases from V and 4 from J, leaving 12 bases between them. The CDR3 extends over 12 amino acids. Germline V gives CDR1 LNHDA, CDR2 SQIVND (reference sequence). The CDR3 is CASGLQGYGYTF. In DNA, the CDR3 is TGTGCCAGCGGGTTACAGGGCTATGGCTACACCTTC.

CDR3 sequence (DNA): TGTGCCAGCAGTGAAGGGGGGGGTACTGGCACAGATACGCAGTATTTT. This gives the protein CASSEGGGTGTDTQYF. This chain joins TRBV25-1 and TRBJ2-3; 7 bases match TRBD2. CDR3 length: 16 amino acids. The V segment lost 2 bases and the J segment 1 base; nucleotides outside the gene matches: 6. Germline V gives CDR1 MGHDK, CDR2 SYGVNS.

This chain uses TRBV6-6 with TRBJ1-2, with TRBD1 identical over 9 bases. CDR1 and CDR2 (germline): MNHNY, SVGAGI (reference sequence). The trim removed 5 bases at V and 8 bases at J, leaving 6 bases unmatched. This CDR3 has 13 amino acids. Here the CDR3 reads CASSKRTGEGYTF. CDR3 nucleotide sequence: TGTGCCAGCAGTAAGAGGACAGGGGAAGGCTACACCTTC.

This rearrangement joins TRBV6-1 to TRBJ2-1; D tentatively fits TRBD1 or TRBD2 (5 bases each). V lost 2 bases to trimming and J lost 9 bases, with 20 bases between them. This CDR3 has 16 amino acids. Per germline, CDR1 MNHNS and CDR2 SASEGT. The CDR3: CASSEYLGDGDGEQFF. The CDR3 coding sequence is TGTGCCAGCAGTGAATATTTAGGGGACGGTGATGGTGAGCAGTTCTTC.